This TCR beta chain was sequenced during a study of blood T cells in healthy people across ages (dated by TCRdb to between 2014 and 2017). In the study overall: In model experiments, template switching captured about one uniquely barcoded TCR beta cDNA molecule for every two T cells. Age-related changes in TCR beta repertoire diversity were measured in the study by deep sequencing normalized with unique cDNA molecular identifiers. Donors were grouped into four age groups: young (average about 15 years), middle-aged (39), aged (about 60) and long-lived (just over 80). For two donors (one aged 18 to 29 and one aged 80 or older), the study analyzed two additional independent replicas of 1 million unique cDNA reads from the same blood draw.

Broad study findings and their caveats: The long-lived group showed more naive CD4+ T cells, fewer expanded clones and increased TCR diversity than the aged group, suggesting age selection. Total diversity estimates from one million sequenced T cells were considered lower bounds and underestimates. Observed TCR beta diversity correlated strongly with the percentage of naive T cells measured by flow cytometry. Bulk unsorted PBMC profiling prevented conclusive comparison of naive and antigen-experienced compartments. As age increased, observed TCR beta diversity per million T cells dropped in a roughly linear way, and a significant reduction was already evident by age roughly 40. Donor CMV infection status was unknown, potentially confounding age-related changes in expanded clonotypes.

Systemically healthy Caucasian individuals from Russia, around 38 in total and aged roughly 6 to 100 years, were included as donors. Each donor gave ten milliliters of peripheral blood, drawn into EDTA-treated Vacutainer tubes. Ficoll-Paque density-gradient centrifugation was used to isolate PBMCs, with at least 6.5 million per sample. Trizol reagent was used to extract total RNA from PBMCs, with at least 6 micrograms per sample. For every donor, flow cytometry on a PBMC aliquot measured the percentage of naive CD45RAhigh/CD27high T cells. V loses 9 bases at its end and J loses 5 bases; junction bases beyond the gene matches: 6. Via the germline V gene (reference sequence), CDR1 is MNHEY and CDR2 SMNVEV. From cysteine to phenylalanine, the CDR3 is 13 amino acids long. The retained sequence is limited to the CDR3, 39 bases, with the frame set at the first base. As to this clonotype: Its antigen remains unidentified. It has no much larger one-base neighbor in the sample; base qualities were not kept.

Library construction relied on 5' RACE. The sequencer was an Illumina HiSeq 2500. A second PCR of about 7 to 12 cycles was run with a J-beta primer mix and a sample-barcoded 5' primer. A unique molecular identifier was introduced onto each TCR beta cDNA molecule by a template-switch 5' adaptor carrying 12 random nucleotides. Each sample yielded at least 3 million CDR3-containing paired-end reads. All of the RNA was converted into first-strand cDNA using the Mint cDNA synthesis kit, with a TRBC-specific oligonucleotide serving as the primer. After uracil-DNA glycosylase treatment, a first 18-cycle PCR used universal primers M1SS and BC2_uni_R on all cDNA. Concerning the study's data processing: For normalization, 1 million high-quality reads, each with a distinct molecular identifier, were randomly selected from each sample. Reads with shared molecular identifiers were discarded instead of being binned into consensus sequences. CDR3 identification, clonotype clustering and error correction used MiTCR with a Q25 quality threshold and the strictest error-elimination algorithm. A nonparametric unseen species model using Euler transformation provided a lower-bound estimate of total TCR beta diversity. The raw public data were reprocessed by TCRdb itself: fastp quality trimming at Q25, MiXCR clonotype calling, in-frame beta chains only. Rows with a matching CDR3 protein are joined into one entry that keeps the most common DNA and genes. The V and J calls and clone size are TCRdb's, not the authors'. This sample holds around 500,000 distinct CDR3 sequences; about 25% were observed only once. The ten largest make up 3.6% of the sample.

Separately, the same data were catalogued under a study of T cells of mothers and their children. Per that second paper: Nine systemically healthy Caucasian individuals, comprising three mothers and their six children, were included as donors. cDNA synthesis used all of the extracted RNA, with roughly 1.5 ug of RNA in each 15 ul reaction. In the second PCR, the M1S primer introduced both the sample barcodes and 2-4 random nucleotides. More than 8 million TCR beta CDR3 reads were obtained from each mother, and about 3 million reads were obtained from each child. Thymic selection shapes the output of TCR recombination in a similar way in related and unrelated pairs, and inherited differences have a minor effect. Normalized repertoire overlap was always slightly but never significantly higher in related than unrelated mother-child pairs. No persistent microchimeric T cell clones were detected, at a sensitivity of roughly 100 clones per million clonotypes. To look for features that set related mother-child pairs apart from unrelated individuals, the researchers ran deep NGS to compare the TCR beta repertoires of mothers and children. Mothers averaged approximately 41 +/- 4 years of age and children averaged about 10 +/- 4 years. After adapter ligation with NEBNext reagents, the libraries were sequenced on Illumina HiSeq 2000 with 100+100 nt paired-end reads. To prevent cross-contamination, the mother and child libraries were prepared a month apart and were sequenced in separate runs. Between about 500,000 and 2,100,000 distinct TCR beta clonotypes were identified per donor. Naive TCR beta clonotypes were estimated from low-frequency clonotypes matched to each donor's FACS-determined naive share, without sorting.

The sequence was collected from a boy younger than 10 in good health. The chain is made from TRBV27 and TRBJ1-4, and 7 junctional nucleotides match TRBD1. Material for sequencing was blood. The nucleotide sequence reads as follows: TGTGCCAGATCCGACAGGGTAAATGAAAAACTGTTTTTT. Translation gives CARSDRVNEKLFF.